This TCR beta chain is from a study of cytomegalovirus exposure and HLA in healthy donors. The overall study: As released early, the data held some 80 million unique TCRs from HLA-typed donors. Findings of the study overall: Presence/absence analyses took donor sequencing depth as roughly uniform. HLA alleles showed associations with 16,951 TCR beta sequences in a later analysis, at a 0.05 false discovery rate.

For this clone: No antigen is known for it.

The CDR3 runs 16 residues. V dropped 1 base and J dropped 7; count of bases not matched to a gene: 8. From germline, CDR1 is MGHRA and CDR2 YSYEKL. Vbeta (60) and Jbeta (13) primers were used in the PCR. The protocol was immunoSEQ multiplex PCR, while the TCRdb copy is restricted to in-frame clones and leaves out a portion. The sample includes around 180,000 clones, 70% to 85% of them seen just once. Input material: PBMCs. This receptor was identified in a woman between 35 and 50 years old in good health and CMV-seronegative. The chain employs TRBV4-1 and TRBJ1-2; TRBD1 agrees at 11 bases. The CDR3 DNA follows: TGCGCCAGCAGCCAAGGACGGGGGACAGGGGGATTTGGCTACACCTTC. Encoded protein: CASSQGRGTGGFGYTF.